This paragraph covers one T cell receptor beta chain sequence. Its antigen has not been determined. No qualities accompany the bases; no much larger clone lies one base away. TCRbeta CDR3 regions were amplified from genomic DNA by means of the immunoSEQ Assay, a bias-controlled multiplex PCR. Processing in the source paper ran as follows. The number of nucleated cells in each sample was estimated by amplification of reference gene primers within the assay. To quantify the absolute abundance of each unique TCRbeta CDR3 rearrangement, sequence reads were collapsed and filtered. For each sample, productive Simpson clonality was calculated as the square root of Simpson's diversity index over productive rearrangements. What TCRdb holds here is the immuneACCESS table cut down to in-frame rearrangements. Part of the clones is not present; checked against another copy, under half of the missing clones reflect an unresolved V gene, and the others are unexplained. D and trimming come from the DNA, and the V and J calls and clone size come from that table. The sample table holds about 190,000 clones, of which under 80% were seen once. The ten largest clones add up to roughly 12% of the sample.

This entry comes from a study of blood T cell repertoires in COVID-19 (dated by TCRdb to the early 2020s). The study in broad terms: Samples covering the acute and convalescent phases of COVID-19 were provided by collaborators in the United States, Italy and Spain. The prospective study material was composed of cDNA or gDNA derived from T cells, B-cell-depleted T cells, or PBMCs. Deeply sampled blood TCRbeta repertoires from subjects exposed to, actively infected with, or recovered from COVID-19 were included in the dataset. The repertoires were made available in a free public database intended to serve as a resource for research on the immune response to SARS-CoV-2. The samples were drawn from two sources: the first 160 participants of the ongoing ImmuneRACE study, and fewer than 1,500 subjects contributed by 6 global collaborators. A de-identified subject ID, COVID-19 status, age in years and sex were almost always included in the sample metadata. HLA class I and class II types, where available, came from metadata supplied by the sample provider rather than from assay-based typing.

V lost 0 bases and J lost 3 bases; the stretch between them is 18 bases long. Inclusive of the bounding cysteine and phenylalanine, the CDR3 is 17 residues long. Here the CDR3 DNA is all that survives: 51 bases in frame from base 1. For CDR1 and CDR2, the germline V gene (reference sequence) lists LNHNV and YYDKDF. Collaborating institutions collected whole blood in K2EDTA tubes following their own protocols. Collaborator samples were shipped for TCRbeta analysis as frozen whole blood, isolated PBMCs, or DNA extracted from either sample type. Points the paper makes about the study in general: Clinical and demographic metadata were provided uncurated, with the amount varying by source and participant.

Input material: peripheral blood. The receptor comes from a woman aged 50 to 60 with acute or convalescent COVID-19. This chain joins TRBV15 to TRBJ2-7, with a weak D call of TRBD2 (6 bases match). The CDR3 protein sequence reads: CATSRDGAGPGLYEQYF. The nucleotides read TGTGCCACCAGCAGAGATGGGGCGGGGCCGGGGCTCTACGAGCAGTACTTC.